This note documents a single T cell receptor beta chain sequence. Its target is not known. This entry is derived from a study of siplizumab effects on memory and regulatory T cells. Whole-study results and caveats: Siplizumab gave mappable alloreactive CD4+ clones an average Treg-derived fraction of under 70%, against around 29% in controls. A naive or memory phenotype could not be assigned to roughly 80-97% of the proliferating CD4+ or CD8+ clones. Proliferating Tregs in siplizumab cultures were never verified as suppressive. Contribution to the alloresponse seemed major for naive T cells, which also seemed more diverse than memory cells.

Profiling relied on immunoSEQ multiplex PCR, and the TCRdb table lists in-frame clones only, not all of them. The sample contains around 100,000 clones, 94% of which appear only once. V shed 1 base, J shed 2 bases, and the junction held 8 bases outside the gene matches. Germline V lookup: CDR1 SGHVS, CDR2 FQNEAQ. This CDR3 is 17 amino acids long. The chain links TRBV7-8 to TRBJ2-1; 7 bases are a match to TRBD2. Sample: non-Treg CD4+ T cells sorted from blood. The clonotype was recovered from a human donor in good health. This chain's CDR3 is CASSLGRAGLTYNEQFF. In DNA, the CDR3 is TGTGCCAGCAGCTTAGGTAGAGCGGGACTCACCTACAATGAGCAGTTCTTC.